These 15 T cell receptor beta chains were sequenced from one sample in a study of blood T cell repertoires in COVID-19. Here immunoSEQ multiplex PCR was the method, and the copy in TCRdb shows in-frame clones only, minus some. The sample has 92,000 or so clones, around 88% seen once; the top ten hold about 0.51%. Sequenced input: peripheral blood. Receptor source: a man in his sixties with acute or convalescent COVID-19.

Only a few counts were recorded for this clone. V is TRBV3-1 (or the pseudogene TRBV3-2) and J is TRBJ2-5, with a weak D call TRBD2 (6 bases). The germline V and J ends were trimmed by 6 bases and 1 base, with 18 bases remaining between them. Per the germline V gene, CDR1 is LGHDT and CDR2 is YNNKEL (reference sequence). The CDR3 spans 16 residues. The CDR3 DNA is TGTGCCAGCAGAGCCCAGGGTAGCGGATTCCAAGAGACCCAGTACTTC. The encoded protein is CASRAQGSGFQETQYF.

The gene calls are TRBV24-1 and TRBJ2-5; 8 bases match TRBD1. CDR3 size: 16 residues. Losses at the gene ends were 4 bases for V and 2 bases for J; bases not matched to a gene: 8. Germline CDR1 and CDR2: KGHDR and SFDVKD. CDR3 sequence: CATSDSGTGPQETQYF. CDR3 nucleotides: TGTGCCACCAGTGACTCGGGGACAGGACCTCAAGAGACCCAGTACTTC.

The chain employs TRBV19 and TRBJ1-1; a possible D gene is TRBD1 (6 bases). Between the trimmed V and J ends, which lost 6 bases and 0 bases, there was a span of 14 bases. Germline V gives CDR1 LNHDA, CDR2 SQIVND (reference sequence). The CDR3 length is 15 residues. CDR3 sequence: CASSLGGTLNTEAFF. CDR3 nucleotide sequence: TGTGCCAGTAGCCTCGGTGGGACATTGAACACTGAAGCTTTCTTT.

Written as DNA, the CDR3 is TGCGCCAGCAGCATAGTGACAGGGCCAAGGAGGGGCAATCAGCCCCAGCATTTT. This translates into CASSIVTGPRRGNQPQHF. This rearrangement joins TRBV5-1 to TRBJ1-5, with 7 nucleotides matching TRBD1. In germline, CDR1 is SGHRS, CDR2 YFSETQ. The CDR3 is 18 residues long. Trimming at V came to 4 bases and at J to 2 bases, leaving 15 bases not matched to a gene.

This clone has only a few counts. J is TRBJ2-7 and V is TRBV6-5; 9 bases line up with TRBD1. CDR3 length: 15 amino acids. Germline V gives CDR1 MNHEY, CDR2 SVGAGI. Losses at the gene ends were 2 bases for V and 3 bases for J; bases not matched to a gene: 5. The CDR3, as DNA: TGTGCCAGCAGTTACGCCTGGGGACAGGGCTACGAGCAGTACTTC. This gives the protein CASSYAWGQGYEQYF.

This clone showed up just a few times. The V gene is TRBV7-7, the J gene TRBJ2-5; D gene ambiguous. The V end was cut by 1 base, the J end by 1 base, with 4 bases between. Germline CDR1 and CDR2: SSHAT and FNYEAQ (reference sequence). CDR3 length: 13 residues. CDR3 coding DNA: TGTGCCAGCAGCTTAGACAGCCAAGAGACCCAGTACTTC. Encoded protein: CASSLDSQETQYF.

The chain carries TRBV6-1 and TRBJ2-2; TRBD2 aligns across 8 bases. The CDR3 length is 18 residues. V trimming: 2 bases; J trimming: 0 bases; junction bases outside the gene matches: 8. The germline V gene encodes CDR1 MNHNS and CDR2 SASEGT. In DNA form, the CDR3 reads TGTGCCAGCAGTGAAAGTGTAGCGGGGAGAACGAACACCGGGGAGCTGTTTTTT. It encodes CASSESVAGRTNTGELFF.

V is TRBV19 and J is TRBJ1-3, with D maybe TRBD1 (6 bases). This CDR3 contains 15 residues. Per the germline V gene, CDR1 is LNHDA and CDR2 is SQIVND (reference sequence). V lost 6 bases and J 2 bases, leaving 14 bases between the germline ends. The CDR3 DNA follows: TGTGCCAGTAGCGCTGGGACAAACGCTGGAAACACCATATATTTT. This sequence encodes CASSAGTNAGNTIYF.

The chain carries TRBV7-9 and TRBJ1-2; D gene uncertain. This CDR3 spans 14 amino acids. The V gene's germline CDR1 is SEHNR and CDR2 FQNEAQ (reference sequence). V was clipped by 5 bases and J by 1 base, with 11 bases between them. The CDR3 reads CASSPHSFNYGYTF. For the CDR3, the DNA is TGTGCCAGCAGCCCTCACAGTTTTAACTATGGCTACACCTTC.

This clone has only one observation. The chain has TRBV3-1 (or the pseudogene TRBV3-2) and TRBJ1-2; weak D call: TRBD1 (5 bases). The germline V and J ends were trimmed by 1 base and 4 bases, with 13 bases remaining between them. In germline, CDR1 is LGHDT, CDR2 YNNKEL (reference sequence). CDR3 length equals 15 residues. CDR3 protein: CASSQGTSVLYGYTF. The CDR3 DNA is TGTGCCAGCAGCCAAGGGACAAGTGTTCTCTATGGCTACACCTTC.

The CDR3 region has the DNA TGTGCCAGCAGACTGGCAGGGAACACCATATATTTT. It translates to CASRLAGNTIYF. The chain uses TRBV3-1 (or the pseudogene TRBV3-2) and TRBJ1-3; a weak D match, TRBD1 (5 bases). Germline assignment: CDR1 LGHDT and CDR2 YNNKEL (reference sequence). Trimming stripped 6 bases from V and 7 bases from J, with 10 bases between. The CDR3 consists of 12 residues.

This rearrangement joins TRBV5-1 to TRBJ2-5; D possibly corresponds to TRBD2 (5 bases). Germline CDR1 reads SGHRS; CDR2 reads YFSETQ. V dropped 3 bases and J dropped 5 bases, with 14 bases sitting between them. This CDR3 is built from 14 residues. CDR3 in DNA: TGCGCCAGCAGCTCGACCAGGACTTTCGAGACCCAGTACTTC. It is translated as CASSSTRTFETQYF.

V is TRBV6-1 and J is TRBJ1-4; D is possibly TRBD1 (5 bases). The CDR3 runs 14 residues. The germline CDR1 and CDR2 sequences are MNHNS and SASEGT. With 1 base removed from V and 10 bases from J, the gap between germline ends came to 13 bases. The CDR3 nucleotides read TGTGCCAGCAGTGAAGAGGCAGGGACTAGAAAACTGTTTTTT. The encoded protein is CASSEEAGTRKLFF.

V is TRBV15 and J is TRBJ2-7, with a tentative D call TRBD1 (6 bases). Trimming took off 1 base at V and 0 bases at J, with 10 bases between the two ends. CDR3 length: 15 residues. CDR1 and CDR2 (germline): LNHNV, YYDKDF (reference sequence). This CDR3 is CATSRVGQSSYEQYF. The CDR3 DNA sequence: TGTGCCACCAGCAGAGTCGGACAGAGCTCCTACGAGCAGTACTTC.

The table lists this clone with a count of one. The chain joins TRBV5-1 to TRBJ2-5; 15 bases are shared with TRBD2. After removal of 7 bases from V and 2 bases from J, the junction contained 12 bases not matched to a gene. Germline CDR1 reads SGHRS; CDR2 reads YFSETQ. The CDR3 has 18 amino acids. The CDR3 spells CASPKSPGTSGRQETQYF. The DNA for the CDR3 is TGCGCCAGCCCCAAGTCCCCCGGGACTAGCGGGAGGCAAGAGACCCAGTACTTC.